There are many counts of the clone carrying this T cell receptor beta chain. What it recognizes is unknown. The investigators amplified TCR beta CDR3 regions from RNA transcripts. Initially, a first-round RT-PCR of the TCR CDR3 employed the HTBI primer set. MiXCR was run by TCRdb on the multiplex PCR reads, yielding one entry per CDR3 protein. The sample has around 700,000 distinct CDR3 sequences; 18% are singletons. Newly diagnosed patients aged 18 to 65 had hyperthyroidism of under 2 months' duration. Germline loops: CDR1 SGHDN, CDR2 FVKESK. Trimming at V came to 5 bases and at J to 7 bases, leaving 8 bases not matched to a gene. The CDR3 is 15 amino acids. The sample belongs to a study of T cells in Graves' hyperthyroidism and ophthalmopathy. Overall study findings and caveats: Using 13 V-J features, a model discriminated ophthalmopathy from stable hyperthyroidism.

The rearrangement links TRBV14 to TRBJ1-6, with 7 nucleotides matching TRBD1. Sequenced input: blood. The receptor was isolated from a woman aged 45-65 years with Graves' hyperthyroidism that later progressed to Graves' ophthalmopathy. Here the CDR3 reads CASSSTQGDNSPLHF. CDR3 DNA: TGTGCCAGCAGCTCAACGCAGGGGGACAATTCACCCCTCCACTTT.